Listed here are 18 T cell receptor beta chains from one sample, sequenced in a study of Ad26.COV2.S vaccination and SARS-CoV-2 variants. Method: immunoSEQ multiplex PCR; TCRdb's copy keeps in-frame clones and lacks some. Here the sample spans about 390,000 clones, approximately 90% being singletons. Noted treatment: roughly 18 received Ad26.COV2.S at low or high dose, single or two shots; 5 received placebo; per-sample allocation not given. Samples analyzed were those drawn on day 63 after the first vaccine or placebo injection. The sample consisted of peripheral blood, taken in a trial of Ad26.COV2.S vaccine versus placebo. These receptors all stem from a person aged 18-60 years who received the Ad26.COV2.S COVID-19 vaccine or a placebo.

The chain employs TRBV2 and TRBJ1-4; 10 bases align to TRBD1. CDR3 size: 14 residues. V trimming: 5 bases; J trimming: 6 bases; junction bases outside the gene matches: 3. Germline V lookup: CDR1 SNHLY, CDR2 FYNNEI. The CDR3 nucleotides read TGTGCCAGCAGTTGGACAGGGGGAGATGAAAAACTGTTTTTT. Protein sequence: CASSWTGGDEKLFF.

The CDR3 region is CASSLDLIAGAEQYF. The CDR3 bases are TGTGCCAGCAGCTTAGATCTTATAGCGGGGGCCGAGCAGTACTTC. The J gene is TRBJ2-7, the V gene TRBV11-2; the match to TRBD2 covers 9 bases. The CDR3 has 15 residues. The ends lost 0 bases at V and 6 bases at J; junction bases unmatched: 6. Germline lookup yields CDR1 SGHAT and CDR2 FQNNGV. The complete variable domain, with remaining parts taken from reference TRBV11-2 and TRBJ2-7, reads EAGVAQSPRYKIIEKRQSVAFWCNPISGHATLYWYQQILGQGPKLLIQFQNNGVVDDSQLPKDRFSAERLKGVDSTLKIQPAKLEDSAVYLCASSLDLIAGAEQYFGPGTRLTVT.

The chain recombines TRBV27 with TRBJ1-2; D possibly corresponds to TRBD1 (5 bases). Trimming stripped 1 base from V and 6 bases from J, with 15 bases between. The germline V gene encodes CDR1 MNHEY and CDR2 SMNVEV (reference sequence). The CDR3 extends over 15 amino acids. DNA for the CDR3: TGTGCCAGCAGTTTATGGGGCCAGAAAGAAAATGGCTACACCTTC. Translation: CASSLWGQKENGYTF.

The genes are TRBV1 and TRBJ2-3; the tabulated D call, TRBD1, remains unverified against the DNA. TRBV1 has pseudogene status. The CDR3 runs to 16 residues. The CDR3 coding sequence is TGCACCAGCAGCCAAGGACAGGGGGCTAGCACAGATACGCAGTATTTT. This sequence encodes CTSSQGQGASTDTQYF.

The gene calls are TRBV4-1 and TRBJ1-5; D is possibly TRBD1 (5 bases). Germline V gene sequence: CDR1 MGHRA, CDR2 YSYEKL. The CDR3 runs 13 residues. V was trimmed by 1 base and J by 5 bases, leaving 6 bases between them. The CDR3 DNA sequence: TGCGCCAGCAGCCAAGGGGGGGATCAGCCCCAGCATTTT. Its protein product is CASSQGGDQPQHF.

The chain employs TRBV6-5 and TRBJ2-5, with D possibly being TRBD2 (6 bases). The CDR3 is 13 amino acids. Trimming took 8 bases from V and 0 from J, leaving 10 bases between them. Germline V gene data show CDR1 as MNHEY and CDR2 as SVGAGI. CDR3 sequence (DNA): TGTGCCAGCGGGGAGGTGGACCAAGAGACCCAGTACTTC. Encoded protein: CASGEVDQETQYF.

The chain has TRBV7-2 and TRBJ2-7, with D perhaps TRBD2 (6 bases). Germline V gene sequence: CDR1 SGHTA, CDR2 FQGNSA. The CDR3 runs 14 residues. The ends were cut back, 5 bases at V and 3 bases at J, with 14 bases in the middle. CDR3 coding DNA: TGTGCCAGCAGCCACGGACGGACTAACTACGAGCAGTACTTC. Translating gives CASSHGRTNYEQYF.

V and J are TRBV6-6 and TRBJ1-1, with 7 bases lining up with TRBD1. Germline V lookup: CDR1 MNHNY, CDR2 SVGAGI (reference sequence). CDR3 length: 13 residues. V trimming: 4 bases; J trimming: 10 bases; junction bases outside the gene matches: 9. CDR3 in amino acids: CASSSTGVTGAFF. CDR3 sequence (DNA): TGTGCCAGCAGTTCCACAGGGGTAACGGGAGCTTTCTTT.

This clone appeared a single time. The chain has TRBV3-1 (or the pseudogene TRBV3-2) and TRBJ2-5, with 10 bases fitting TRBD2. CDR1 is LGHDT and CDR2 is YNNKEL in the germline V gene (reference sequence). CDR3 size: 16 residues. J lost 1 base, V lost 5 bases, and 7 bases had no gene match. The DNA for the CDR3 is TGTGCCAGCAGCAGGAGGACTAGCGGCTTCCAAGAGACCCAGTACTTC. It encodes CASSRRTSGFQETQYF.

The chain joins TRBV11-2 to TRBJ2-7; D gene unclear. Germline values: CDR1 SGHAT, CDR2 FQNNGV. The CDR3 sequence is 14 residues long. V gave up 0 bases and J gave up 3 bases, with 9 bases separating them. CDR3 nucleotides: TGTGCCAGCAGCTTAGATGGGCGAGGCTACGAGCAGTACTTC. It is translated as CASSLDGRGYEQYF. Supplemented by reference TRBV11-2 and TRBJ2-7, the full variable domain reads EAGVAQSPRYKIIEKRQSVAFWCNPISGHATLYWYQQILGQGPKLLIQFQNNGVVDDSQLPKDRFSAERLKGVDSTLKIQPAKLEDSAVYLCASSLDGRGYEQYFGPGTRLTVT.

This clone showed up just a few times. The chain uses TRBV4-1 and TRBJ1-6; 7 bases map to TRBD1. CDR3 length equals 15 residues. J was trimmed by 10 bases and V by 1 base; bases with no gene match: 7. Germline V gene lookup returns CDR1 MGHRA and CDR2 YSYEKL. Here the CDR3 reads CASSQGTGVLSPLHF. The CDR3 DNA reads as TGCGCCAGCAGCCAAGGCACAGGGGTATTATCACCCCTCCACTTT.

The rearrangement links TRBV18 to TRBJ1-5; tentatively, D is TRBD1 (6 bases). The V gene lost 0 bases and the J gene lost 7 bases, with 16 bases spanning the gap. Germline loops: CDR1 KGHSH, CDR2 LQKENI. This CDR3 has 16 amino acids. For the CDR3, the DNA is TGTGCCAGCTCACCACCTGAGCAGGGGCGAGGACAGCCCCAGCATTTT. As protein: CASSPPEQGRGQPQHF.

This clone appeared a few times. This sequence joins TRBV2 and TRBJ2-2; D possibly matches TRBD1 or TRBD2 (5 bases each). The CDR3 runs to 16 residues. The V gene lost 0 bases and the J gene lost 7 bases, with 15 bases spanning the gap. Germline CDR1 reads SNHLY; CDR2 reads FYNNEI. CDR3 nucleotide sequence: TGTGCCAGCAGTGAAGCGGGACGGTCGATTGGCGGGGAGCTGTTTTTT. This gives the protein CASSEAGRSIGGELFF. The full variable domain, completed using reference TRBV2 and TRBJ2-2, is EPEVTQTPSHQVTQMGQEVILRCVPISNHLYFYWYRQILGQKVEFLVSFYNNEISEKSEIFDDQFSVERPDGSNFTLKIRSTKLEDSAMYFCASSEAGRSIGGELFFGEGSRLTVL.

V is TRBV9 and J is TRBJ1-4, with D unresolved. The CDR3 extends over 14 amino acids. Germline CDR1 is SGDLS and CDR2 is YYNGEE. V was cut by 0 bases and J by 8 bases, with 11 bases left in between. CDR3 loop: CASSVGREGEKLFF. The CDR3 nucleotides read TGTGCCAGCAGCGTAGGTAGGGAGGGAGAAAAACTGTTTTTT.

The chain employs TRBV3-1 (or the pseudogene TRBV3-2) and TRBJ2-5; no clear D gene. The CDR3 spans 12 residues. The V end lost 0 bases, the J end lost 9 bases, and 8 bases lay between the germline ends. Germline lookup yields CDR1 LGHDT and CDR2 YNNKEL (reference sequence). DNA of the CDR3: TGTGCCAGCAGCCAAGACAAGGCGGCCCAGTACTTC. Its translation: CASSQDKAAQYF.

This chain joins TRBV6-2 or TRBV6-3 and TRBJ2-5, with D uncertain. The CDR3 sequence is 12 residues long. The germline V gene has CDR1 MNHEY and CDR2 SVGEGT. V was trimmed by 4 bases and J by 5 bases, leaving 8 bases between them. The CDR3 DNA reads TGTGCCAGCAGTTCTTTTAGGGAGACCCAGTACTTC. Its translation: CASSSFRETQYF.

The table lists this clone with a count of one. The V and J genes are TRBV3-1 (or the pseudogene TRBV3-2) and TRBJ1-4, with D perhaps TRBD1 (6 bases). Deletions cut 0 bases from V and 7 bases from J, with 12 bases between. CDR1 is LGHDT, CDR2 YNNKEL, per germline (reference sequence). This CDR3 is built from 15 residues. Written as DNA, the CDR3 is TGTGCCAGCAGCCAAGAACAGGGTTTCGGTGAAAAACTGTTTTTT. It codes for CASSQEQGFGEKLFF.

The rearrangement uses TRBV6-6 and TRBJ1-4; a possible D gene is TRBD1 (5 bases). Germline V gene sequence: CDR1 MNHNY, CDR2 SVGAGI (reference sequence). Trimming shortened V by 0 bases and J by 5 bases, and 10 bases separated the two germline ends. This CDR3 contains 15 residues. CDR3 DNA: TGTGCCAGCAGTTACTCCGCGGGGCGGAATGAAAAACTGTTTTTT. Residues: CASSYSAGRNEKLFF.